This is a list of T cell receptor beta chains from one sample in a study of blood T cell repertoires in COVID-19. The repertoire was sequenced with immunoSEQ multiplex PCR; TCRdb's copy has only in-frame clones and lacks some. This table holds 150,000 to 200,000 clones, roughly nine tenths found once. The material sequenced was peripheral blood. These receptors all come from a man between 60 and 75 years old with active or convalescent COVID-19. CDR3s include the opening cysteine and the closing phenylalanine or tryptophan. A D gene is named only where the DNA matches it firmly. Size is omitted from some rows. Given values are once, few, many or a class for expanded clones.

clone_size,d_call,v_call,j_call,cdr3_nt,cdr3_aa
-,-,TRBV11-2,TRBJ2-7,TGTGCCAGCGGACCGTTGGGACTACAGGGGGCCTACGAGCAGTACTTC,CASGPLGLQGAYEQYF
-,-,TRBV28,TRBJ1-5,TGTGCCAGCAGTTTCGAAGGGAGGCGCAATCAGCCCCAGCATTTT,CASSFEGRRNQPQHF
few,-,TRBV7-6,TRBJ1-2,TGTGCCAGCAGCTCCCTGGGGAGGGCCTCTAACTATGGCTACACCTTC,CASSSLGRASNYGYTF
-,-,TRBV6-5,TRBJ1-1,TGTGCCAGCAGTCAAAGGAACAGGGAGAACACTGAAGCTTTCTTT,CASSQRNRENTEAFF
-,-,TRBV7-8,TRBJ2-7,TGTGCCAGCAGCTTCCTATCAGGTTACTCCTACGAGCAGTACTTC,CASSFLSGYSYEQYF
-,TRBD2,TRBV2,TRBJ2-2,TGTGCCAGCAGGCGGGAGATCACCGGGGAGCTGTTTTTT,CASRREITGELFF
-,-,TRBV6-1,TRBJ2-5,TGTGCCAGCAGTGAGCGGAGGCAAGAGACCCAGTACTTC,CASSERRQETQYF
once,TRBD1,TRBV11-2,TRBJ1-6,TGTGCCAGCAGCTTTATAGGACAGGGAGACTCACCCCTCCACTTT,CASSFIGQGDSPLHF
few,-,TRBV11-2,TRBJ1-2,TGTGCCAGCAGCCCCGGTCAATCCTATGGCTACACCTTC,CASSPGQSYGYTF
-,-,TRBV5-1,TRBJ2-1,TGCGCCAGCAGCTTGGCCGGCTCTAGCTCCTACAATGAGCAGTTCTTC,CASSLAGSSSYNEQFF
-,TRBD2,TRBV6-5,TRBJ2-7,TGTGCCAGCAGTCAACTAGCGGGACACTACGAGCAGTACTTC,CASSQLAGHYEQYF
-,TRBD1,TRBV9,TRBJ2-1,TGTGCCAGCAGCGTAGCTCCACAGGGGGACAATGAGCAGTTCTTC,CASSVAPQGDNEQFF
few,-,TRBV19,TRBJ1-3,TGTGCCAGTAGTATGCGACAGATAAATGAAAACACCATATATTTT,CASSMRQINENTIYF
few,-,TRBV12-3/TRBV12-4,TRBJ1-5,TGTGCCAGGGGCGCAGGGAATCAGCCCCAGCATTTT,CARGAGNQPQHF